This T cell receptor (beta chain) was identified during a study of blood T cell repertoires in COVID-19. Seattle cases were enrolled at active infection and followed longitudinally. Generated by immunoSEQ multiplex PCR, the TCRdb table keeps only in-frame clones and is missing some. The sample includes about 390,000 clones, about 87% of them seen just once. Germline V gene sequence: CDR1 SGHDT, CDR2 YYEEEE. CDR3 length equals 15 residues. The V segment lost 0 bases and the J segment 2 bases; nucleotides outside the gene matches: 2. The chain links TRBV5-6 to TRBJ2-5; TRBD1 matches at 9 bases. The receptor's source is a woman in her fifties or sixties with COVID-19, enrolled during active disease. Sequencing used peripheral blood. CDR3 region: CASSLAGTGQETQYF. CDR3 coding DNA: TGTGCCAGCAGCTTGGCCGGGACAGGGCAAGAGACCCAGTACTTC.